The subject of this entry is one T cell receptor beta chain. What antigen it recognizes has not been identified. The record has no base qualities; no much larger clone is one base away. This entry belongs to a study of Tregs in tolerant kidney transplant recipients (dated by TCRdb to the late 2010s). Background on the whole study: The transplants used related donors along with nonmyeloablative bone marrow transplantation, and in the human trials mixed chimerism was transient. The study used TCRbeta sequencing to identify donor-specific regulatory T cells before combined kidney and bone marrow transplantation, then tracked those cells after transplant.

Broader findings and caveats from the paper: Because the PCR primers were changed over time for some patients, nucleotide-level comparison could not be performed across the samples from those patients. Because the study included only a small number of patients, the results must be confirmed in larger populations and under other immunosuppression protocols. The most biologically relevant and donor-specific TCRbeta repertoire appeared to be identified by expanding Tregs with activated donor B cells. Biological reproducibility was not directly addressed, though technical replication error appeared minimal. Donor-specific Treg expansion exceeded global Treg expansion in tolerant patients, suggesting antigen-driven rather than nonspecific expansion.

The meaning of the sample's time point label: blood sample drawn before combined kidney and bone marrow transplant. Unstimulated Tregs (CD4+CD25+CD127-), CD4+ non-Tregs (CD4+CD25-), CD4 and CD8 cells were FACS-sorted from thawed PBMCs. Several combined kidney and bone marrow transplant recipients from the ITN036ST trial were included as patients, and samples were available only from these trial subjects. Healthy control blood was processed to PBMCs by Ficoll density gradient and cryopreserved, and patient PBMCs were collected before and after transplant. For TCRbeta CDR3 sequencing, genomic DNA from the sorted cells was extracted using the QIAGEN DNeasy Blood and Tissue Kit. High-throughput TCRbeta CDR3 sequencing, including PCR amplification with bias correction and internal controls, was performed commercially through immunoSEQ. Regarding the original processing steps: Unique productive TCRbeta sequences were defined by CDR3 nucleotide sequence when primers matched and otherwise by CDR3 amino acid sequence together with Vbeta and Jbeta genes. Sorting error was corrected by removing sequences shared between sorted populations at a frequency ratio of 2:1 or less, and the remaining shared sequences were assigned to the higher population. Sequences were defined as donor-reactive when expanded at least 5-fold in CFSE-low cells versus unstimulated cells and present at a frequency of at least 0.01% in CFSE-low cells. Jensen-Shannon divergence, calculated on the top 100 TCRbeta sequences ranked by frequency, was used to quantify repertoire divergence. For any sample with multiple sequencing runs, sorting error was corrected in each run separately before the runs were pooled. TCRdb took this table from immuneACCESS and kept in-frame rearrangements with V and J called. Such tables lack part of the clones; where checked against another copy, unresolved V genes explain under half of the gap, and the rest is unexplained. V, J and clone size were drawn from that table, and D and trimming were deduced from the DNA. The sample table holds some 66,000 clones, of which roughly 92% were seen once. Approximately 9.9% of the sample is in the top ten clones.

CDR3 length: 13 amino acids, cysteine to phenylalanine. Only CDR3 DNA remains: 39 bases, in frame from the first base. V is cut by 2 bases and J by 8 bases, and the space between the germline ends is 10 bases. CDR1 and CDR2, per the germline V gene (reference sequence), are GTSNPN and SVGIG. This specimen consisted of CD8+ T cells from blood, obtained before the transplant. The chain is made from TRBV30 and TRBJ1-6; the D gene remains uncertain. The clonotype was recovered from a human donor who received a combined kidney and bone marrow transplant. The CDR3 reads CAWSSSSHSPLHF. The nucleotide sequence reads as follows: TGTGCCTGGAGTTCCTCGTCCCATTCACCCCTCCACTTT.